This T cell receptor beta chain is drawn from a study of cytotoxic CD8 clonotypes in ibrutinib-treated CLL (dated by TCRdb to about 2021). Regarding the study in general: In this cohort, 15 patients were treatment-naive and ten to eleven were relapsed/refractory, while fewer than 18 had unmutated IGHV. All remission and progressive disease samples were collected while patients were still receiving ibrutinib. Cryopreserved peripheral blood mononuclear cells were obtained prior to treatment, at the time of response, and at either disease progression or sustained remission. Of the approximately 86 people in the trial, approximately 24 had longitudinal samples available. Partial responses were observed in about 24 patients and complete responses in 2; after a median follow-up of about 69 months, remission was maintained in 14 patients and progression was observed in some twelve. Samples at response were collected after a median of roughly twelve months of treatment, with a range of 6 to 36 months. Samples averaged approximately 260,000 productive templates and 94,082 productive rearrangements. What the authors observed across the whole study: Baseline clonality was found to be higher than that of age-matched healthy donors and was strongly correlated with circulating CD8+ T-cell counts. At ibrutinib response clonality went up, during sustained remission it held steady, and at progression it dropped back toward baseline. Sustained-remission and progressing patients did not have matched sampling times, and lymph node repertoires were not examined. Public clonotypes were rare and either shrank or stayed stable during treatment, and the rise in clonality at ibrutinib response reflected expansion of private clonotypes.

Concerning this clone: What this receptor recognizes is not known. No base-level quality is on record; no much larger clone is a single base apart.

CDR1 and CDR2 are read off the germline V gene as KGHSH and LQKENI. Trimming takes 2 bases from V and 4 bases from J, and the germline ends sit 11 bases apart. The cysteine opens and the phenylalanine closes a CDR3 of 14 amino acids. Here the CDR3 DNA is all that survives: 42 bases in frame from base 1. The goal of deep resolution MiSeq sequencing was a depth between 1 in 1 million and 1 in 200,000 T cells, and coverage averaged 10x per clonotype. TCR beta libraries were generated with the immunoSEQ hsTCRB Kit. The paper's data handling went like this. Data were analyzed with ImmunoSEQ Data Assistant and ImmunoSEQ Analyzer, with V, D and J genes assigned per IMGT definitions. Clonality, which ranges from 0 to 1, was calculated as one minus the normalized Shannon entropy of productive rearrangement frequencies. Public clonotype analysis was restricted to overrepresented clonotypes comprising at least 0.05% of each patient's repertoire. Repertoires from some twelve age-matched healthy donors in immuneACCESS were used as clonality controls. TCRdb mirrors the immuneACCESS table, restricted to in-frame sequences. Some clones are absent from its copies; in checked studies, under half trace to an unresolved V gene, and the reason for the others is unknown. The V and J calls and the clone size are those of that table, but D and trimming were determined from the DNA. The sample data list 160,000 or so clones, and under 85% of these were observed just once. The top ten hold less than 6% of the sample.

Interpreted using the paper, the time point label stands for: less than 30 months on ibrutinib. For TCR beta library preparation, about 2 micrograms of genomic DNA was extracted from cryopreserved PBMCs. Longitudinal blood samples from CLL patients on ibrutinib monotherapy were analyzed using high-throughput TCR beta sequencing. The patients took part in an open-label, single-center phase 2 trial of ibrutinib monotherapy. The sequence came from a human donor with chronic lymphocytic leukemia. The sequences come from PBMCs, collected after 24 months of ibrutinib treatment. Here the chain combines TRBV18 and TRBJ1-2, with no reliable assignment of the D segment. The CDR3 reads CASSPGGGGYGYTF. The sequenced DNA: TGTGCCAGCTCACCAGGTGGAGGTGGCTATGGCTACACCTTC.